This T cell receptor beta chain was captured in a study of blood T cell repertoires in COVID-19. This clone has more than one count but fewer than ten. The repertoire was sequenced with immunoSEQ multiplex PCR; TCRdb's copy has only in-frame clones and lacks some. Among roughly 410,000 clones listed, around 87% were seen once. With V trimmed by 3 bases and J by 8 bases, 9 bases remained unmatched. The CDR3 length is 14 residues. Germline V lookup: CDR1 SGHTA, CDR2 FQGNSA. Input material: peripheral blood. This chain uses TRBV7-2 with TRBJ1-2, with 7 bases that match TRBD1. The sequence derives from a woman aged 60-70 years with COVID-19, enrolled during active disease. The CDR3 DNA follows: TGTGCCAGCAGCTTGGGACAGTCAAGATTCGGCTACACCTTC. Protein: CASSLGQSRFGYTF.